This T cell receptor beta chain was identified in a study of blood T cells in healthy people across ages. Findings of the study overall: The study could not conclusively compare naive and antigen-experienced cells, given its unsorted PBMCs. Across the age range, TCR beta diversity per million T cells fell in a roughly linear way.

Alongside a J-beta primer mix, a sample-barcoded 5' primer served in a second PCR lasting 7 to 11 cycles. Via MiXCR, TCRdb re-called the 5' RACE reads, giving one row per CDR3 protein. The sample lists approximately 790,000 distinct CDR3 sequences; about 59% were seen once. J lost 3 bases, V lost 1 base, and 9 bases had no gene match. This CDR3 has 15 amino acids. Germline V CDR1 and CDR2: DFQATT, SNEGSKA (reference sequence). This clonotype occurred a few times. The target antigen is unknown. This receptor was taken from a man aged 25-45 years in good health. The V and J genes are TRBV20-1 and TRBJ2-7; TRBD2 aligns across 7 bases. Specimen: blood. As DNA, the CDR3 is TGCAGTGCTAGAGGGGGTACCGGGGGGATCTACGAGCAGTACTTC. It encodes CSARGGTGGIYEQYF.